Following are 2 T cell receptor beta chains from one sample sequenced in a study of metastatic and nonmetastatic thyroid tumors. None of the patients had undergone any treatment ahead of thyroid surgery. TCRdb re-called clones from the PCR reads using MiXCR. The sample holds some 17,000 clones, about a quarter seen once. Sequences were obtained from blood. Receptor source: a male donor with papillary thyroid cancer or a benign thyroid nodule (not recorded which). Some clones in this sample may be carry-over from other donors' samples.

This clone was recorded many times. The rearrangement uses TRBV3-1 and TRBJ1-3, with D perhaps TRBD1 (6 bases). Germline CDR1 and CDR2: LGHDT and YNNKEL (reference sequence). Trimming left V 5 bases short and J 4 bases short, with 12 bases between. The CDR3 covers 14 residues. This chain's CDR3 is CASSAGARGNTIYF. In DNA form, the CDR3 reads TGTGCCAGCAGCGCGGGGGCGAGAGGAAACACCATATATTTT. The whole variable domain, remainder taken from reference TRBV3-1 and TRBJ1-3, is DTAVSQTPKYLVTQMGNDKSIKCEQNLGHDTMYWYKQDSKKFLKIMFSYNNKELIINETVPNRFSPKSPDKAHLNLHINSLELGDSAVYFCASSAGARGNTIYFGEGSWLTVV.

This clone was recorded many times. A much larger clone is a single base away; this may be a read error. This CDR3 is also generated by other DNA sequences in the sample. The rearrangement joins TRBV4-1 to TRBJ1-1; D is undetermined. The CDR3 totals 14 residues. In germline, CDR1 is MGHRA, CDR2 YSYEKL. CDR3 bases: TGCGCCAGCAGCCCAATTCTGCGTGGGAATGAAGCCTTCTTT. The encoded protein is CASSPILRGNEAFF.